This T cell receptor beta chain was sequenced for a study of blood T cell repertoires in COVID-19. The CDR3 consists of 14 residues. CDR1 is SGHRS and CDR2 is YFSETQ in the germline V gene. Trimming took 6 bases from V and 3 from J, leaving 15 bases between them. The repertoire was sequenced with immunoSEQ multiplex PCR; TCRdb's copy has only in-frame clones and lacks some. In the table there are hundreds of thousands of clones, just over 85% of which are singletons. In terms of age and location, participants ranged from roughly 18 to 90 years and lived in under 30 US areas. Cohorts were determined from participant-reported clinical history. Two negative PCRs, clearance, or symptom resolution characterized the recovered Cohort 3 donors. This clone was detected a few times.

This receptor was identified in a man aged 25 to 45 who had recovered from COVID-19. The sequencing input was PBMCs or T cells enriched from blood (not recorded which). V and J are TRBV5-1 and TRBJ2-5; D might be TRBD1 (5 bases). CDR3 in amino acids: CASTQGAIEETQYF. CDR3 DNA sequence: TGCGCCAGCACCCAAGGGGCTATCGAAGAGACCCAGTACTTC. The full variable domain, in which reference TRBV5-1 and TRBJ2-5 provide the parts outside the CDR3, is KAGVTQTPRYLIKTRGQQVTLSCSPISGHRSVSWYQQTPGQGLQFLFEYFSETQRNKGNFPGRFSGRQFSNSRSEMNVSTLELGDSALYLCASTQGAIEETQYFGPGTRLLVL.